A selection of T cell receptor beta chains follows, all from one sample in a study of CD8 T cells in ankylosing spondylitis. TCRdb analysed the 5' RACE reads with MiXCR anew, one entry per CDR3 protein. The repertoire holds 220,000 or so distinct CDR3 sequences, with approximately 10% as singletons. Material: blood, either unsorted or a sorted T cell fraction (not recorded which). The receptors stem from a male donor with ankylosing spondylitis or in good health (not recorded which). The CDR3 runs from the conserved cysteine through the conserved F or W. A D gene is named only where the DNA matches it firmly. The listing skips clone size in some rows; elsewhere it reads once, few, many or a size class.

abundance	d_gene	v_gene	j_gene	CDR3nt	CDR3aa
once	.	TRBV5-1	TRBJ2-5	TGCGCCAGCAGCTTTCTGGCGCAAGAGACCCAGTACTTC	CASSFLAQETQYF
few	.	TRBV12-3/TRBV12-4	TRBJ2-7	TGTGCCAGCAGCAAGCCGGGACAAGACTCCTACGAGCAGTACTTC	CASSKPGQDSYEQYF
many	.	TRBV5-6	TRBJ2-7	TGTGCCAGCAGCTTGTTGGGTGGCGAGCAGTACTTC	CASSLLGGEQYF
many	.	TRBV5-1	TRBJ1-3	TGCGCCAGCAGCTTGGAGATCAGCCGGAACTCTGGAAACACCATATATTTT	CASSLEISRNSGNTIYF
many	TRBD1	TRBV7-2	TRBJ2-3	TGTGCCAGCAGCTTAGGGACAGGGAGAAGTCCAGATACGCAGTATTTT	CASSLGTGRSPDTQYF
few	.	TRBV29-1	TRBJ1-2	TGCAGCGTTGTAGACAGTTATAACTATGGCTACACCTTC	CSVVDSYNYGYTF
many	.	TRBV5-1	TRBJ1-1	TGCGCCAGCAGCTTTGGTAAGAACACTGAAGCTTTCTTT	CASSFGKNTEAFF
once	.	TRBV7-9	TRBJ2-2	TGTGCCAGCAGCTTCGGGCTCCCCTGGGACACCGGGGAGCTGTTTTTT	CASSFGLPWDTGELFF
.	.	TRBV28	TRBJ2-5	TGTGCCAGCAGCCGATACACAGGGACGTACCAAGAGACCCAGTACTTC	CASSRYTGTYQETQYF
many	.	TRBV5-5	TRBJ1-3	TGTGCCAGCAGCGAAGGAGGCTCTGGAAACACCATATATTTT	CASSEGGSGNTIYF
few	.	TRBV5-1	TRBJ2-7	TGCGCCAGCAGCTTAGGACGGAACTCCTACGAGCAGTACTTC	CASSLGRNSYEQYF
.	.	TRBV20-1	TRBJ2-5	TGCAGTGCTCCAGGAGGCGGGGGCCCACCTGAGACCCAGTACTTC	CSAPGGGGPPETQYF
.	.	TRBV18	TRBJ2-3	TGTGCCAGCTCACCCCTTCTGGGGGGCACAGATACGCAGTATTTT	CASSPLLGGTDTQYF
many	.	TRBV7-9	TRBJ1-6	TGTGCCTACTCTCCGGGCGCGATCTCGGATTCACCCCTCCACTTT	CAYSPGAISDSPLHF
many	.	TRBV15	TRBJ2-3	TGTGCCACCAGCAGAGATCCTAGCACAGATACGCAGTATTTT	CATSRDPSTDTQYF
few	.	TRBV20-1	TRBJ1-1	TGCAGTGCTCCAAACGCGGGGGCCTGGGTCACTGAAGCTTTCTTT	CSAPNAGAWVTEAFF
few	TRBD2	TRBV7-8	TRBJ2-7	TGTGCCAGCAGCTTAGCGGGTGGCGGGGGAGACTACGAGCAGTACTTC	CASSLAGGGGDYEQYF
.	.	TRBV10-3	TRBJ2-7	TGTGCCATCAGTGAAATTAGGGTCGAGCAGTACTTC	CAISEIRVEQYF
.	.	TRBV3-1	TRBJ2-1	TGTGCCAGCAGCCAAGAGGCTCGGGACGGGGAGCAGTTCTTC	CASSQEARDGEQFF
few	TRBD1	TRBV11-2	TRBJ1-2	TGTGCCAGCAGCTTAGCTATGACAGGGGGAGGCTACACCTTC	CASSLAMTGGGYTF
.	.	TRBV28	TRBJ2-7	TGTGCCAGCAGTGGGGTGGGGACGGCTAAAACCGAGCAGTACTTC	CASSGVGTAKTEQYF
few	.	TRBV6-1	TRBJ1-3	TGTGCCAGCAGCATAGTACGGGGGCAAAACACCATATATTTT	CASSIVRGQNTIYF
.	.	TRBV12-3/TRBV12-4	TRBJ1-2	TGTGCCAGCAGCCTCTCAAGCTATGGCTACACCTTC	CASSLSSYGYTF
.	TRBD2	TRBV5-1	TRBJ2-7	TGCGCCAGCGGACTAGCGGGGCTGAGGGAGCAGTACTTC	CASGLAGLREQYF
many	.	TRBV12-3/TRBV12-4	TRBJ1-3	TGTGCCAGCAGTTTATTGGCAGGACCCTCTGGAAACACCATATATTTT	CASSLLAGPSGNTIYF
.	TRBD1	TRBV27	TRBJ1-6	TGTGCCAGCAGCAGGACAGGGTTTGATTCACCCCTCCACTTT	CASSRTGFDSPLHF
many	TRBD2	TRBV3-1	TRBJ2-1	TGTGCCAGCAGCCAAGAAATTGGACTAGCGTGGAATGAGCAGTTCTTC	CASSQEIGLAWNEQFF
.	.	TRBV7-2	TRBJ2-3	TGTGCCAGCAGTTATACTGTGTGGCCCCAGTATTTT	CASSYTVWPQYF
few	TRBD1	TRBV2	TRBJ2-5	TGTGCCAGCAGAAAGGACAGGGAAGAGACCCAGTACTTC	CASRKDREETQYF
.	.	TRBV5-1	TRBJ2-2	TGCGCCAGCAGCCGGATAACTAGCAGGGACACCTGGGAGCTGTTTTTT	CASSRITSRDTWELFF
.	.	TRBV11-2	TRBJ2-7	TGTGCCAGCAGCTTAGATCCAGCTTACGAGCAGTACTTC	CASSLDPAYEQYF
.	TRBD2	TRBV5-1	TRBJ2-2	TGCGCCAGCAGCCCCCGGACTAGCGGGGGGCTGGCCGGGGAGCTGTTTTTT	CASSPRTSGGLAGELFF
many	TRBD2	TRBV7-7	TRBJ2-2	TGTGCTAGCAGCTTCTCTAGCGGGGAAAGCACCGGGGAGCTGTTTTTT	CASSFSSGESTGELFF
many	.	TRBV12-3/TRBV12-4	TRBJ2-7	TGTGCCAGCAGGGTTGTACCCCACGAGCAGTACTTC	CASRVVPHEQYF
many	.	TRBV24-1	TRBJ2-1	TGTGCCACCAGTGACCCTCTCGGGCCGGGGAATGAGCAGTTCTTC	CATSDPLGPGNEQFF
few	TRBD1	TRBV7-2	TRBJ1-3	TGTGCCAGCAGCCGCGACAGGGGGCAGGGAAACACCATATATTTT	CASSRDRGQGNTIYF
few	TRBD2	TRBV7-6	TRBJ2-3	TGTGCCAGCAGCCGCGTAGGCCCACTCTATGGGGGGGGCACAGATACGCAGTATTTT	CASSRVGPLYGGGTDTQYF
many	TRBD2	TRBV7-8	TRBJ2-1	TGTGCCAGCAGCTTCCCCGGGACTAAGGTCCACAATGAGCAGTTCTTC	CASSFPGTKVHNEQFF
many	.	TRBV5-1	TRBJ1-4	TGCGCCAGCAACTCCGGGGGACCTGGGGAAAAACTGTTTTTT	CASNSGGPGEKLFF
many	.	TRBV9	TRBJ1-5	TGTGCCAGCAGCGTAGTAGGGGCACCCAATCAGCCCCAGCATTTT	CASSVVGAPNQPQHF
few	.	TRBV29-1	TRBJ2-2	TGCAGCGTCGAGGGACTTAACGCCGGGGAGCTGTTTTTT	CSVEGLNAGELFF
.	TRBD1	TRBV20-1	TRBJ2-1	TGCAGTGCTTACCCCCCGGGACAGGGAACCTACAATGAGCAGTTCTTC	CSAYPPGQGTYNEQFF
.	.	TRBV3-1	TRBJ2-1	TGTGCCAGCAGCCAAGGGGGGGGCCTCGGGGAGCAGTTCTTC	CASSQGGGLGEQFF